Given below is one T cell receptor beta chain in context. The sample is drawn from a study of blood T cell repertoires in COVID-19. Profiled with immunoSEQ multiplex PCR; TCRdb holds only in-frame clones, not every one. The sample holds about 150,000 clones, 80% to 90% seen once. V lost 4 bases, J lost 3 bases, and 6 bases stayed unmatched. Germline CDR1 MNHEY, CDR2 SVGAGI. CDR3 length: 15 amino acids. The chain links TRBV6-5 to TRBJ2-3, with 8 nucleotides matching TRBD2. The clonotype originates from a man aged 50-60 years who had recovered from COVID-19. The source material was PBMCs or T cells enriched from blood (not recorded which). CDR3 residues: CASSWNGGETDTQYF. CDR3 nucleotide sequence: TGTGCCAGCAGTTGGAACGGGGGGGAAACAGATACGCAGTATTTT.